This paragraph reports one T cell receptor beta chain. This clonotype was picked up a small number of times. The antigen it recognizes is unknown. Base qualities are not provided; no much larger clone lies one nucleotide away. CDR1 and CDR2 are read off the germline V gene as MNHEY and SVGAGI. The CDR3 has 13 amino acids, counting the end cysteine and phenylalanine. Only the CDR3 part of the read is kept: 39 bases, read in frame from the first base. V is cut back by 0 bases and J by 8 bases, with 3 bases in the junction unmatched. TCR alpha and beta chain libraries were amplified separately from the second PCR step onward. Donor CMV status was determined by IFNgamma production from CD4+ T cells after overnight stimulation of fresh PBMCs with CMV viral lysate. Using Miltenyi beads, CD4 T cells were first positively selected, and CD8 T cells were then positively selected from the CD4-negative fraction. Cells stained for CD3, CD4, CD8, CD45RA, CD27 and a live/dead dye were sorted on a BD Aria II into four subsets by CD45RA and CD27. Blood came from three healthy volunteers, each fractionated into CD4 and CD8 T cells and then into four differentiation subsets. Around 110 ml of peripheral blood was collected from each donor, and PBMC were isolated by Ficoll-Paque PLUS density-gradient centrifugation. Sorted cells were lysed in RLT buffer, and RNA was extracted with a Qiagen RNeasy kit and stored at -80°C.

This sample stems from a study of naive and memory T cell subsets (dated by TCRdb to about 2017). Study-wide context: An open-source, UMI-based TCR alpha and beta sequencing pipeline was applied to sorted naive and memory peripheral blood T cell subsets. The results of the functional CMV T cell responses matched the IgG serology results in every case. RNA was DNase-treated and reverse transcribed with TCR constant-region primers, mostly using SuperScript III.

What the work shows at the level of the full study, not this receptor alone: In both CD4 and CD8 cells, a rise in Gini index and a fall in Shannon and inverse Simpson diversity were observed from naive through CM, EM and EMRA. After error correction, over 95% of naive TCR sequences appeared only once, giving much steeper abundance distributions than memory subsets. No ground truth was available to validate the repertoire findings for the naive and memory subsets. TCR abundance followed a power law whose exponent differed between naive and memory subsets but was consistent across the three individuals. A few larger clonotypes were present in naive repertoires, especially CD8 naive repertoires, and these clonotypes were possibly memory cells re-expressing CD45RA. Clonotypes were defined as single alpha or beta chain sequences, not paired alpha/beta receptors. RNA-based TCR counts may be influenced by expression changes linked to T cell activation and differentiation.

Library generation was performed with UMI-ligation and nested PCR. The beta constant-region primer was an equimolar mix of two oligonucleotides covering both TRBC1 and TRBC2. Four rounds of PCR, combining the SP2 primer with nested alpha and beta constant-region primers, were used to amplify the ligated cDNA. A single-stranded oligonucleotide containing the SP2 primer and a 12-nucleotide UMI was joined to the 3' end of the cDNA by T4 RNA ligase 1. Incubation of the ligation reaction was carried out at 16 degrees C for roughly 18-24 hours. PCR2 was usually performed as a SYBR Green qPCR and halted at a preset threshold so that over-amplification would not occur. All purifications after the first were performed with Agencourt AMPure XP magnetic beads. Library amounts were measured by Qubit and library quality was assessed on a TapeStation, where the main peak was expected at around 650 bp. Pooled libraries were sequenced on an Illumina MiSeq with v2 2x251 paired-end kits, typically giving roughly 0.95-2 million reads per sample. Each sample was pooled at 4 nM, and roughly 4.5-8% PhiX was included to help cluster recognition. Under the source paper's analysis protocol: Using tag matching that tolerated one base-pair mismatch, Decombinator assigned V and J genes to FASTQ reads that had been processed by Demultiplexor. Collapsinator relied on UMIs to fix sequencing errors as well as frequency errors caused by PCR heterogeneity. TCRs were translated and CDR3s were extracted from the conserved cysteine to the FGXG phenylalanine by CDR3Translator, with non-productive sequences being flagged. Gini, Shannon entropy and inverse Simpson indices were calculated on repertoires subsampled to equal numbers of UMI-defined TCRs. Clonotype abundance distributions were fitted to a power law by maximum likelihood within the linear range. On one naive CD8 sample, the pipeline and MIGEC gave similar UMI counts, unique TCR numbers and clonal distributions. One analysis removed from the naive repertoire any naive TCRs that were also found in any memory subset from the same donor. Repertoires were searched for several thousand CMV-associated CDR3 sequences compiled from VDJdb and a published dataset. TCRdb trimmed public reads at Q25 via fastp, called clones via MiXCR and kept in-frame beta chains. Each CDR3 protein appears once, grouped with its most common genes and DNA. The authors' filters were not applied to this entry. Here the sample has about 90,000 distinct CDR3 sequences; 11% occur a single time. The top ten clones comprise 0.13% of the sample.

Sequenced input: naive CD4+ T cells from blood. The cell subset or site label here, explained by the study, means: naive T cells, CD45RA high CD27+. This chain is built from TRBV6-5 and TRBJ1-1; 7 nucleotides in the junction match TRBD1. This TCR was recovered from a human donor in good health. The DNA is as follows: TGTGCCAGCAGTTACTCGGGGACAGTAGAAGCTTTCTTT. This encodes CASSYSGTVEAFF.